The next 26 T cell receptor beta chains were all read from a single sample in a study of human T cells and chemical hapten exposure. Time point here: patch test 3, about 24 weeks after DPC sensitization. This sample's treatment: therapeutic diphenylcyclopropenone sensitization with weekly scalp DPC. TCRdb analysed the RACE reads with MiXCR anew, one entry per CDR3 protein. The table records approximately 97,000 distinct CDR3 sequences, less than 35% of them present only once. The sequencing here drew on whole blood, taken in connection with sensitization to the hapten diphenylcyclopropenone (DPC). These receptors all stem from a man aged 35 to 55 with alopecia areata. Some clones in this sample may be carry-over from other donors' samples.

The chain couples TRBV25-1 to TRBJ1-2; D is perhaps TRBD1 (6 bases). Germline V CDR1 and CDR2: MGHDK, SYGVNS. V was clipped by 2 bases and J by 4 bases, with 11 bases between them. This CDR3 contains 14 residues. CDR3 bases: TGTGCCAGCAGTGAAACAGGGCCAACCTATGGCTACACCTTC. It specifies CASSETGPTYGYTF.

The chain couples TRBV12-3 or TRBV12-4 to TRBJ2-1, with D possibly called TRBD1 or TRBD2 (5 bases each). This CDR3 is built from 14 residues. V lost 8 bases and J lost 7, with 18 bases in between. CDR3 nucleotide sequence: TGTGCCAGCTTCCAACCCGGGACGGCTAATGAGCAGTTCTTC. Protein sequence: CASFQPGTANEQFF.

The rearrangement links TRBV6-1 to TRBJ2-7; D gene ambiguous. Germline V lookup: CDR1 MNHNS, CDR2 SASEGT. This CDR3 has 14 residues. V was shortened by 2 bases and J by 3 bases, with 11 bases between the two germline ends. The DNA for the CDR3 is TGTGCCAGCAGTGAATCGGACCCTGGCTACGAGCAGTACTTC. Residues: CASSESDPGYEQYF.

In this sample, this clonotype turned up a few times. This rearrangement joins TRBV20-1 to TRBJ1-1; D remains ambiguous. V was trimmed by 6 bases and J by 6 bases, leaving 17 bases between them. The CDR3 extends over 13 amino acids. CDR1 is DFQATT and CDR2 is SNEGSKA in the germline V gene (reference sequence). Here the CDR3 reads CSANKRVNPEAFF. The DNA for the CDR3 is TGCAGTGCAAATAAACGGGTTAATCCTGAAGCTTTCTTT.

This clonotype was seen a handful of times. The chain combines TRBV12-3 or TRBV12-4 with TRBJ2-2; 7 positions agree with TRBD1. J gave up 8 bases and V 4 bases, and 13 bases lay outside the gene matches. The CDR3 contains 16 residues. The DNA of the CDR3 is TGTGCCAGCAGTTCTAGGGGGACAGTTAGTGGGGGGGAGCTGTTTTTT. It encodes CASSSRGTVSGGELFF.

The chain couples TRBV6-5 to TRBJ2-3; 10 bases align to TRBD2. With 5 bases clipped from V and 2 bases from J, the junction kept 13 bases outside the gene matches. CDR3 length: 18 amino acids. Germline V gene lookup returns CDR1 MNHEY and CDR2 SVGAGI. The CDR3 region is CASSISPLAGPSTDTQYF. CDR3 bases: TGTGCCAGCAGTATCTCTCCACTAGCGGGGCCATCCACAGATACGCAGTATTTT.

The chain carries TRBV20-1 and TRBJ2-3, with 8 bases matching TRBD2. CDR1 DFQATT and CDR2 SNEGSKA come from the germline V gene (reference sequence). CDR3 size: 14 residues. Unmatched junction bases numbered 8, after V lost 3 bases and J lost 6 bases. CDR3 residues: CSARKVAGTDTQYF. CDR3 nucleotides: TGCAGTGCTAGGAAGGTAGCGGGAACGGATACGCAGTATTTT.

The genes are TRBV5-5 and TRBJ1-4; D is unresolved. The length of the CDR3 is 14 residues. V was trimmed by 0 bases and J by 8 bases, leaving 11 bases between them. CDR1 is SGHKS and CDR2 is YYEKEE in the germline V gene (reference sequence). The CDR3 sequence is CASSLGVAREKLFF. As DNA, the CDR3 is TGTGCCAGCAGCTTGGGTGTTGCACGGGAAAAACTGTTTTTT.

The V gene is TRBV5-1, the J gene TRBJ1-1, with TRBD1 as a possible D gene (5 bases). The CDR3 sequence is 16 residues long. Germline-derived CDR1 and CDR2 are SGHRS and YFSETQ. With 3 bases removed from V and 6 bases from J, the gap between germline ends came to 21 bases. The CDR3 spells CASSSGTLEGRAEAFF. CDR3 nucleotides: TGCGCCAGCAGCTCCGGGACCCTAGAGGGCCGAGCTGAAGCTTTCTTT.

This clonotype was seen a handful of times. The gene calls are TRBV10-2 and TRBJ2-7; D remains unclear. The V end lost 7 bases, the J end lost 3 bases, and 10 bases lay between the germline ends. This CDR3 comprises 12 residues. CDR1 is WSHSY, CDR2 SAAADI, per germline. The CDR3 DNA reads TGCGCCAGCAATACGGGCGTCTACGAGCAGTACTTC. Amino acid sequence: CASNTGVYEQYF.

The chain joins TRBV6-6 to TRBJ2-3; the D is unclear. CDR1 is MNHNY and CDR2 is SVGAGI in the germline V gene (reference sequence). The V and J ends lost 2 bases and 0 bases respectively, with 6 bases between them. The CDR3 has 14 residues. The CDR3 sequence is CASSYDTSTDTQYF. As DNA, the CDR3 is TGTGCCAGCAGTTACGACACAAGCACAGATACGCAGTATTTT.

The V call is TRBV20-1, the J call TRBJ1-6; the D gene is possibly TRBD1 (5 bases). Germline CDR1 DFQATT, CDR2 SNEGSKA (reference sequence). Trimming removed 7 bases at V and 6 bases at J, with 13 bases between. The CDR3 is 13 amino acids. This CDR3 reads CSVWGQGNSPLHF. The CDR3 DNA reads as TGCAGTGTCTGGGGTCAGGGTAATTCACCCCTCCACTTT.

This chain uses TRBV9 with TRBJ1-3; 9 nucleotides align to TRBD1. The CDR3 length is 16 residues. V lost 4 bases to trimming and J lost 6 bases; unmatched junction nucleotides: 11. Germline V gives CDR1 SGDLS, CDR2 YYNGEE. CDR3 coding DNA: TGTGCCAGCAGCCCGAGGACAGGGGATCCCCTAAACACCATATATTTT. Translated, it gives CASSPRTGDPLNTIYF.

This clonotype turned up a few times. This chain connects TRBV28 to TRBJ2-7; TRBD2 might be the D (5 bases). Germline-derived CDR1 and CDR2 are MDHEN and SYDVKM. This CDR3 comprises 14 residues. Trimming left V 5 bases short and J 3 bases short, with 14 bases between. CDR3 amino acids: CASSRASSGYEQYF. CDR3 DNA sequence: TGTGCCAGCAGTAGAGCCTCAAGCGGCTACGAGCAGTACTTC.

As regards this clonotype: An end of the junction differs from the germline gene, which may be a read error. The chain couples TRBV20-1 to TRBJ2-2, with D possibly being TRBD2 (6 bases). The V gene's germline CDR1 is DFQATT and CDR2 SNEGSKA (reference sequence). The CDR3 covers 14 residues. As DNA, the CDR3 is TGCAGTGGTAGAGGAGGGACTCCTCCCGGGGAGCTGTTTTTT. This codes for CSGRGGTPPGELFF.

In this sample, this clonotype turned up a few times. V and J are TRBV27 and TRBJ2-7, with D uncertain. V was trimmed by 2 bases and J by 4 bases, leaving 12 bases between them. The CDR3 spans 14 residues. The germline gives CDR1 MNHEY, CDR2 SMNVEV (reference sequence). CDR3 in DNA: TGTGCCAGCAGTTTAAATAGGGTTACTTACGAGCAGTACTTC. Protein product: CASSLNRVTYEQYF.

This chain uses TRBV27 with TRBJ2-3; D is ambiguous. The CDR3 has 14 residues. The ends were cut back, 3 bases at V and 2 bases at J, with 9 bases in the middle. Germline V gene sequence: CDR1 MNHEY, CDR2 SMNVEV (reference sequence). CDR3 sequence reads: CASSFSRTTDTQYF. The CDR3 DNA reads TGTGCCAGCAGTTTCTCCAGGACCACAGATACGCAGTATTTT.

This clonotype showed up just a few times. The chain uses TRBV12-3 or TRBV12-4 and TRBJ2-7; D remains unclear. The ends were cut back, 1 base at V and 0 bases at J, with 10 bases in the middle. The CDR3 consists of 15 residues. The CDR3 DNA follows: TGTGCCAGCAGTTTAGTTGGCGGTAGCTCCTACGAGCAGTACTTC. Residues: CASSLVGGSSYEQYF.

This clonotype occurred a few times. The J gene is TRBJ2-7, the V gene TRBV9; tentatively, D is TRBD1 or TRBD2 (5 bases each). CDR3 size: 15 residues. Germline CDR1 reads SGDLS; CDR2 reads YYNGEE. V lost 2 bases and J 1 base, leaving 13 bases between the germline ends. The chain's CDR3 is CASSVGGTGSYEQYF. The CDR3 nucleotides are TGTGCCAGCAGCGTTGGGGGAACTGGATCCTACGAGCAGTACTTC. Full variable domain (missing parts from reference TRBV9 and TRBJ2-7): DSGVTQTPKHLITATGQRVTLRCSPRSGDLSVYWYQQSLDQGLQFLIQYYNGEERAKGNILERFSAQQFPDLHSELNLSSLELGDSALYFCASSVGGTGSYEQYFGPGTRLTVT.

This sequence joins TRBV6-6 and TRBJ2-5; D tentatively fits TRBD1 or TRBD2 (5 bases each). This CDR3 contains 15 residues. With 6 bases removed from V and 2 bases from J, the gap between germline ends came to 16 bases. Germline-derived CDR1 and CDR2 are MNHNY and SVGAGI (reference sequence). The CDR3 coding sequence is TGTGCCAGCAGCTACGAGTTGGGGGAACAAGAGACCCAGTACTTC. It yields the protein CASSYELGEQETQYF.

The chain combines TRBV6-6 with TRBJ1-1, with a possible D match to TRBD1 (6 bases). V was shortened by 4 bases and J by 2 bases, with 14 bases between the two germline ends. The V gene's germline CDR1 is MNHNY and CDR2 SVGAGI (reference sequence). This CDR3 has 15 residues. CDR3 in amino acids: CASSFTGTGNTEAFF. In DNA form, the CDR3 reads TGTGCCAGCAGTTTTACAGGGACGGGAAACACTGAAGCTTTCTTT.

This clonotype was found a few times. CDR3 nucleotide sequence: TGTGCCAGCAGTTTTAATGGGAAACCCCTCCACTTT. Its translation: CASSFNGKPLHF. The J gene is TRBJ1-6, the V gene TRBV27; no clear D. The CDR3 is 12 residues long. V was shortened by 3 bases and J by 12 bases, with 9 bases between the two germline ends. Per the germline V gene, CDR1 is MNHEY and CDR2 is SMNVEV (reference sequence).

The rearrangement links TRBV20-1 to TRBJ1-5; no clear D gene. V lost 2 bases and J 2 bases, leaving 10 bases between the germline ends. CDR1 is DFQATT and CDR2 is SNEGSKA in the germline V gene (reference sequence). This CDR3 spans 14 amino acids. CDR3 nucleotide sequence: TGCAGTGCTAGACCCCCAAACGGCAATCAGCCCCAGCATTTT. It codes for CSARPPNGNQPQHF.

The V and J genes are TRBV20-1 and TRBJ1-5; weak D call: TRBD1 (6 bases). V shed 0 bases and J shed 3 bases, with 9 bases lying between them. CDR1 DFQATT and CDR2 SNEGSKA come from the germline V gene (reference sequence). This CDR3 is built from 14 residues. The CDR3 loop is CSARDGGLNQPQHF. For the CDR3, the DNA is TGCAGTGCTAGAGATGGGGGGCTCAATCAGCCCCAGCATTTT.

The rearrangement links TRBV6-1 to TRBJ2-3; a possible D gene is TRBD2 (6 bases). Trimming stripped 7 bases from V and 4 bases from J, with 12 bases between. The germline gives CDR1 MNHNS, CDR2 SASEGT. The CDR3 has 13 amino acids. DNA of the CDR3: TGTGCCAGCACGGGAGTTGCGGCAGATACGCAGTATTTT. Protein: CASTGVAADTQYF.

This clonotype occurred a few times. This chain joins TRBV6-5 and TRBJ2-3, with D hard to call. The CDR3 is made up of 13 amino acids. Germline V lookup: CDR1 MNHEY, CDR2 SVGAGI. The DNA of the CDR3 is TGTGCGGCCCGGACCAGCACCACAGATACGCAGTATTTT. It yields the protein CAARTSTTDTQYF.